These 17 T cell receptor beta chains were all obtained from the same sample, sequenced in a study of cytomegalovirus exposure and HLA in healthy donors. Data came from immunoSEQ multiplex PCR; TCRdb stores just in-frame clones and leaves some out. The sample contains some 290,000 clones, nearly 90% of which appear only once. The sample consisted of PBMCs. These receptor sequences come from a man younger than 40 in good health and CMV-seronegative.

The chain employs TRBV4-1 and TRBJ2-7; 8 nucleotides match TRBD1. Germline V gene sequence: CDR1 MGHRA, CDR2 YSYEKL. This CDR3 contains 16 residues. Trimming at V came to 4 bases and at J to 2 bases, leaving 10 bases not matched to a gene. Written as DNA, the CDR3 is TGCGCCAGCAGCCTTATCGGGACAGGCGGTACCTACGAGCAGTACTTC. It specifies CASSLIGTGGTYEQYF.

The CDR3, as DNA: TGTGCCAGTAGTTCCCGGACAGGGCAGGGTCAGCCCCAGCATTTT. Translation gives CASSSRTGQGQPQHF. The J gene is TRBJ1-5, the V gene TRBV19; 8 bases fit TRBD1. J was trimmed by 6 bases and V by 5 bases; bases with no gene match: 9. CDR3 length equals 15 residues. Germline V gene sequence: CDR1 LNHDA, CDR2 SQIVND (reference sequence).

The V and J genes are TRBV5-4 and TRBJ2-3, with 10 bases matching TRBD2. CDR3 length: 15 residues. The junction had 6 bases not matched to a gene; V was cut back by 2 bases and J by 6 bases. Germline values: CDR1 SGHNT, CDR2 YYREEE (reference sequence). The CDR3 spells CASSFTSGAADTQYF. The CDR3 DNA reads as TGTGCCAGCAGCTTCACTAGCGGGGCAGCGGATACGCAGTATTTT.

CDR3 DNA sequence: TGTGCCAGCAGCGGACAGCTTAATGAAAAACTGTTTTTT. As protein: CASSGQLNEKLFF. V usage is TRBV2 and J usage is TRBJ1-4; a possible D gene is TRBD1 (6 bases). The germline CDR1 and CDR2 sequences are SNHLY and FYNNEI. The V and J ends lost 6 bases and 4 bases respectively, with 9 bases between them. The CDR3 has 13 amino acids.

The V call is TRBV6-5, the J call TRBJ2-1; a possible D gene is TRBD1 (5 bases). The CDR3 length is 15 residues. In germline, CDR1 is MNHEY, CDR2 SVGAGI. V dropped 4 bases and J dropped 0 bases, with 10 bases sitting between them. CDR3 residues: CASSSTGNSYNEQFF. The CDR3 DNA is TGTGCCAGCAGTTCCACAGGAAACTCCTACAATGAGCAGTTCTTC.

This chain uses TRBV19 with TRBJ1-3; TRBD1 agrees at 7 bases. CDR1 is LNHDA, CDR2 SQIVND, per germline (reference sequence). The CDR3 is made up of 14 amino acids. The V and J ends lost 6 bases and 4 bases, in that order; junction bases with no gene match: 6. This chain's CDR3 is CASRKPGQGNTIYF. The CDR3, as DNA: TGTGCCAGTAGGAAACCGGGACAGGGAAACACCATATATTTT.

A remark on this clone: An end of the junction differs from the germline gene, which may be a read error. This chain connects TRBV2 to TRBJ1-1; D gene uncertain. Germline V gives CDR1 SNHLY, CDR2 FYNNEI. The CDR3 extends over 14 amino acids. CDR3 loop: CASRSFGMNAEAFF. CDR3 in DNA: TGTGCCAGCAGGTCCTTCGGGATGAACGCTGAAGCTTTCTTT.

J is TRBJ1-1 and V is TRBV7-9; 7 positions agree with TRBD1. The CDR3 is made up of 14 amino acids. CDR1 and CDR2 from the germline V gene are SEHNR and FQNEAQ (reference sequence). V trimming: 1 base; J trimming: 2 bases; junction bases outside the gene matches: 1. CDR3 DNA: TGTGCCAGCAGCTTAGGGGACAGAAACACTGAAGCTTTCTTT. Residues: CASSLGDRNTEAFF. Drawing the rest from reference TRBV7-9 and TRBJ1-1, the complete variable domain is DTGVSQNPRHKITKRGQNVTFRCDPISEHNRLYWYRQTLGQGPEFLTYFQNEAQLEKSRLLSDRFSAERPKGSFSTLEIQRTEQGDSAMYLCASSLGDRNTEAFFGQGTRLTVV.

In DNA form, the CDR3 reads TGTGCCAGCAGCTTCCTGAACACCGGGGAGCTGTTTTTT. Translation: CASSFLNTGELFF. The chain carries TRBV7-9 and TRBJ2-2; unclear D gene. CDR3 size: 13 residues. The germline CDR1 and CDR2 sequences are SEHNR and FQNEAQ (reference sequence). V was cut by 3 bases and J by 1 base, with 3 bases left in between.

As concerns this clone: At the DNA level, this CDR3 is encoded by other sequences in the same sample as well. This rearrangement joins TRBV30 to TRBJ2-4, with 8 bases that match TRBD2. Trimming removed 2 bases from V and 0 bases from J; junction bases left unmatched: 3. The germline CDR1 and CDR2 sequences are GTSNPN and SVGIG (reference sequence). This CDR3 spans 15 amino acids. CDR3 bases: TGTGCCTGGAGTCCGGGAGGGCTAGCCAAAAACATTCAGTACTTC. Amino acid sequence: CAWSPGGLAKNIQYF.

The rearrangement links TRBV2 to TRBJ1-2; 7 positions agree with TRBD1. The CDR3 consists of 16 residues. Unmatched junction bases numbered 10, after V lost 2 bases and J lost 4 bases. Germline assignment: CDR1 SNHLY and CDR2 FYNNEI. In nucleotides, the CDR3 is TGTGCCAGCAGTGAAAACCCCCCCCGACAGGGCTATGGCTACACCTTC. This codes for CASSENPPRQGYGYTF.

The chain joins TRBV18 to TRBJ1-1, with 7 bases aligning to TRBD1. Germline V gene lookup returns CDR1 KGHSH and CDR2 LQKENI. V lost 3 bases and J lost 3; bases outside the gene matches: 4. There are 14 residues in the CDR3. CDR3 in DNA: TGTGCCAGCTCACCGTTAGGGACAGACACTGAAGCTTTCTTT. Amino acids: CASSPLGTDTEAFF.

The chain combines TRBV19 with TRBJ2-7; a weak D match, TRBD1 (5 bases). In germline, CDR1 is LNHDA, CDR2 SQIVND (reference sequence). The CDR3 is 13 residues long. V was clipped by 1 base and J by 6 bases, with 10 bases between them. The CDR3 nucleotides are TGTGCCAGTAGTATAGGGGGCGGCTTCGAGCAGTACTTC. Translated: CASSIGGGFEQYF.

The chain is built from TRBV6-4 and TRBJ2-3; a possible D gene is TRBD1 (7 bases). The ends were cut back, 8 bases at V and 9 bases at J, with 18 bases in the middle. This CDR3 contains 13 residues. CDR1 and CDR2 (germline): MRHNA, SNTAGT. The CDR3 loop is CASEEGDSSTQYF. Here the CDR3 DNA reads TGTGCCAGCGAGGAGGGGGACAGTTCAACGCAGTATTTT.

The chain has TRBV4-1 and TRBJ1-1, with a weak D call TRBD1 (6 bases). Trimming stripped 4 bases from V and 3 bases from J, with 15 bases between. Germline values: CDR1 MGHRA, CDR2 YSYEKL. The CDR3 length is 15 residues. CDR3 sequence reads: CASSRIAGEHTEAFF. The CDR3, as DNA: TGCGCCAGCAGCCGGATCGCAGGGGAGCACACTGAAGCTTTCTTT.

The V call is TRBV2, the J call TRBJ2-5; D is perhaps TRBD2 (5 bases). Per the germline V gene, CDR1 is SNHLY and CDR2 is FYNNEI. V was shortened by 3 bases and J by 1 base, with 12 bases between the two germline ends. The CDR3 is 15 amino acids. As DNA, the CDR3 is TGTGCCAGCAGTGAGGCGGGTAGGTCCCAAGAGACCCAGTACTTC. Amino acids: CASSEAGRSQETQYF.

The genes are TRBV5-6 and TRBJ2-4, with 9 bases aligning to TRBD1. Per the germline V gene, CDR1 is SGHDT and CDR2 is YYEEEE. This CDR3 contains 15 residues. V was clipped by 3 bases and J by 1 base; unmatched bases: 2. The CDR3 region is CASSYRGLAKNIQYF. CDR3 DNA sequence: TGTGCCAGCAGCTACAGGGGGCTGGCCAAAAACATTCAGTACTTC. The entire variable domain, with the rest obtained from reference TRBV5-6 and TRBJ2-4, is as follows: DAGVTQSPTHLIKTRGQQVTLRCSPKSGHDTVSWYQQALGQGPQFIFQYYEEEERQRGNFPDRFSGHQFPNYSSELNVNALLLGDSALYLCASSYRGLAKNIQYFGAGTRLSVL.